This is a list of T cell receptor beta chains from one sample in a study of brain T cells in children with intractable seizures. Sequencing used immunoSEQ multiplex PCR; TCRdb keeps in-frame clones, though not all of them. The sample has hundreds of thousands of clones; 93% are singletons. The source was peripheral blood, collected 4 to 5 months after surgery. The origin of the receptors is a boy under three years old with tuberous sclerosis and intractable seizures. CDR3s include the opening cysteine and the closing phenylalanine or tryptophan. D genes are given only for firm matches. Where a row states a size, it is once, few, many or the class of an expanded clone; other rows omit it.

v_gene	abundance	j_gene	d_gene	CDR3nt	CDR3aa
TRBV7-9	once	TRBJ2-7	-	TGTGCCAGCAGCCACAGTCTGGGCGAGCAGTACTTC	CASSHSLGEQYF
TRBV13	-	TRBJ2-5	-	TGTGCCAGCGGTCAAGAGCGACAAGAGACCCAGTACTTC	CASGQERQETQYF
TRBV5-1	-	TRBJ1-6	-	TGCGCCAGCAGCTTGGCGGTCCCGGGACGGATACCAAATTCACCCCTCCACTTT	CASSLAVPGRIPNSPLHF
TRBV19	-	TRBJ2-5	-	TGTGCCAGTAGTATAAGGCAACCGCAAGAGACCCAGTACTTC	CASSIRQPQETQYF
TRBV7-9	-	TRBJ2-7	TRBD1	TGTGCCAGCAGCCCCGGGACAGGGGGCCCTTACGAGCAGTACTTC	CASSPGTGGPYEQYF
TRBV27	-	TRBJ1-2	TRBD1	TGTGCCAGCAGTTTATTATCGGGACAGGTCTATGGCTACACCTTC	CASSLLSGQVYGYTF
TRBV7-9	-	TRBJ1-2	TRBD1	TGTGCCAGCTCTCCAGGGGGCGGTAACTATGGCTACACCTTC	CASSPGGGNYGYTF
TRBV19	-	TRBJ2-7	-	TGTGCCAGTGCTGGGCTAAATTGGCCCAACGAGCAGTACTTC	CASAGLNWPNEQYF
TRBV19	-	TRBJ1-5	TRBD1	TGTGCCAGCAAGACAAGGGACAGTCCCTTGTTTGGATCCCAGCATTTT	CASKTRDSPLFGSQHF
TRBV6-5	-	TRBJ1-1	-	TGTGCCAGCAGTCCTCAAGCGGGGTACACTGAAGCTTTCTTT	CASSPQAGYTEAFF
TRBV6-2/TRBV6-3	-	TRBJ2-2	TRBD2	TGTGCCAGCAGTTTAACTAGCGGGAGGCCGAACACCGGGGAGCTGTTTTTT	CASSLTSGRPNTGELFF
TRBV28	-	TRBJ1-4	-	TGTGCCAGCACGATTCTTGCAACTAATGAAAAACTGTTTTTT	CASTILATNEKLFF
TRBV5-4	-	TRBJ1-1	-	TGTGCCAGCAGCTCAATGCAGGGGATGAACACTGAAGCTTTCTTT	CASSSMQGMNTEAFF
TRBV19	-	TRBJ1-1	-	TGTGCCAGTAGGTCCCGGGGGGGGAACACTGAAGCTTTCTTT	CASRSRGGNTEAFF
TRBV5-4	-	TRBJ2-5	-	TGTGCCAGCAGCTTGGTGGGGGGGCTGGGGACCCAGTACTTC	CASSLVGGLGTQYF
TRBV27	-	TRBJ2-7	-	TGTGCCAGCAGCCTCGGACAGCCCTACGAGCAGTACTTC	CASSLGQPYEQYF
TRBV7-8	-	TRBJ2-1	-	TGTGCCAGCAGCTTATCATGGGACGGGTACAATGAGCAGTTCTTC	CASSLSWDGYNEQFF
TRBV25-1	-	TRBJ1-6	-	TGTGCCAGCAGTGAAGAGTGGGGCCATTCACCCCTCCACTTT	CASSEEWGHSPLHF
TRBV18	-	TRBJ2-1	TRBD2	TGTGCCAGCTCACCGAGTAGCGGGGGGGCCAACAATGAGCAGTTCTTC	CASSPSSGGANNEQFF
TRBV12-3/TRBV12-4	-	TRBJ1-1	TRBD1	TGTGCCAGCACCCCAGGGGGGAACACTGAAGCTTTCTTT	CASTPGGNTEAFF
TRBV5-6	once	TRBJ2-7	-	TGTGCCAGCAGCTTGAATTCCAGGGCAACATACGAGCAGTACTTC	CASSLNSRATYEQYF
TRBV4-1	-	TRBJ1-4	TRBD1	TGCGCCAGCAGCCGAGACAGGGAGGGTCTTGAAAAACTGTTTTTT	CASSRDREGLEKLFF
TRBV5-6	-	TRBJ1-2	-	TGTGCCAGCAGCTTGGGGGCAGGTTTTTCCTATGGCTACACCTTC	CASSLGAGFSYGYTF
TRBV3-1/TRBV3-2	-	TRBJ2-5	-	TGTGCCAGCAGCCAAGAGGTAACAGGGAAAGAGACCCAGTACTTC	CASSQEVTGKETQYF
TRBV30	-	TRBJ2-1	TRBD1	TGTGCCTGGAGTCCAGGACAGGGGGCGGTTATTGAGCAGTTCTTC	CAWSPGQGAVIEQFF
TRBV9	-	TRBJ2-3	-	TGTGCCAGCAGCCACCCCAGAACAGGTAGCACAGATACGCAGTATTTT	CASSHPRTGSTDTQYF
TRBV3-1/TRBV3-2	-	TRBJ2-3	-	TGTGCCAGCAGCCAAGGGGGGAATACGCAGTATTTT	CASSQGGNTQYF